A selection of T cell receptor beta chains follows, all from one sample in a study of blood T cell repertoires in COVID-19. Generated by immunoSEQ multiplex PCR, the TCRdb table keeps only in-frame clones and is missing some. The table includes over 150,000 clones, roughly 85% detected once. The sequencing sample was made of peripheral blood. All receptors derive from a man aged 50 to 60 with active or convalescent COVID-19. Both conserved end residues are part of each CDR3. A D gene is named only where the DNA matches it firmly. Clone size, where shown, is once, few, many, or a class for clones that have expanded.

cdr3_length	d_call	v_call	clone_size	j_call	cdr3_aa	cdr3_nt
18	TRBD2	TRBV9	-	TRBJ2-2	CASTLRGSGGASPGELFF	TGTGCCAGCACCCTGAGGGGAAGCGGGGGGGCCAGCCCCGGGGAGCTGTTTTTT
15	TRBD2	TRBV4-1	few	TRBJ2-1	CASSPTSVVYNEQFF	TGCGCCAGCAGCCCAACTAGCGTCGTCTACAATGAGCAGTTCTTC
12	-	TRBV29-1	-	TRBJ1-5	CSVGGGNQPQHF	TGCAGCGTTGGAGGGGGAAATCAGCCCCAGCATTTT
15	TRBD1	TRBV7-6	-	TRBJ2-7	CASSLGTGNPYEQYF	TGTGCCAGCAGCTTAGGGACAGGGAACCCCTACGAGCAGTACTTC
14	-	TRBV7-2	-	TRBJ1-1	CASSPQMGGTEAFF	TGTGCCAGCAGCCCTCAGATGGGGGGCACTGAAGCTTTCTTT
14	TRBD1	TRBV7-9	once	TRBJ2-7	CASSTEQGAYEQYF	TGTGCCAGCAGCACCGAGCAGGGGGCCTACGAGCAGTACTTC
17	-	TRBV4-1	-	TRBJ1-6	CASSPDPVTGYNSPLHF	TGCGCCAGCAGCCCAGACCCCGTGACAGGATATAATTCACCCCTCCACTTT
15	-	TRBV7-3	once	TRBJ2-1	CASSTTVSSYNEQFF	TGTGCCAGCAGCACCACAGTTAGCTCCTACAATGAGCAGTTCTTC
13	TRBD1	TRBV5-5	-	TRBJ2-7	CASSSGQGYEQYF	TGTGCCAGCAGCTCCGGACAGGGCTACGAGCAGTACTTC
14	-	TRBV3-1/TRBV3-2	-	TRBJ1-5	CASSQGGGHQPQHF	TGTGCCAGCAGCCAAGGGGGGGGGCACCAGCCCCAGCATTTT
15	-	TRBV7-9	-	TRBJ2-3	CASRNLDRYTDTQYF	TGTGCCAGCCGCAACCTTGACAGGTACACAGATACGCAGTATTTT
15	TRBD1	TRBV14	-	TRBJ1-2	CASSQPGTGVGGYTF	TGTGCCAGCAGCCAGCCCGGGACAGGGGTCGGTGGCTACACCTTC
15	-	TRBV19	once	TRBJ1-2	CASSMVYGQLYGYTF	TGTGCCAGTAGTATGGTTTACGGACAACTCTATGGCTACACCTTC
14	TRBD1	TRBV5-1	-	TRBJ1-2	CASSPGTGGDGYTF	TGCGCCAGCAGCCCCGGGACAGGGGGCGATGGCTACACCTTC
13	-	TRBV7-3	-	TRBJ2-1	CASSLTGVQEQFF	TGTGCCAGCAGCTTAACGGGAGTTCAGGAGCAGTTCTTC
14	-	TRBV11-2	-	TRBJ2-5	CASSLEGRVETQYF	TGTGCCAGCAGCTTAGAAGGCAGGGTAGAGACCCAGTACTTC
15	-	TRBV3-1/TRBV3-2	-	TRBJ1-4	CASSQETVTNEKLFF	TGTGCCAGCAGCCAAGAGACAGTGACCAATGAAAAACTGTTTTTT
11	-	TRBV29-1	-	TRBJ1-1	CSENRNTEAFF	TGCAGCGAGAACAGGAACACTGAAGCTTTCTTT
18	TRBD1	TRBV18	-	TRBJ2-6	CASSPPGTGGSGANVLTF	TGTGCCAGCTCACCACCCGGGACAGGGGGCTCTGGGGCCAACGTCCTGACTTTC
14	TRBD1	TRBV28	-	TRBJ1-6	CASSLGTGSSPLHF	TGTGCCAGCAGCCTTGGGACAGGGAGCTCACCCCTCCACTTT
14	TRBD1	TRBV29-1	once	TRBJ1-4	CSVPLGTADEKLFF	TGCAGCGTTCCTCTGGGGACAGCTGATGAAAAACTGTTTTTT
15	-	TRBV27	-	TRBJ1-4	CASSLAGASNEKLFF	TGTGCCAGCAGTCTGGCAGGGGCTAGTAATGAAAAACTGTTTTTT
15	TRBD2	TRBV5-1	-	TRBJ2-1	CASSLTSGLYNEQFF	TGCGCCAGCAGCTTGACTAGCGGACTCTACAATGAGCAGTTCTTC
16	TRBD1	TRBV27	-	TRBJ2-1	CASSRRGQGAYNEQFF	TGTGCCAGCAGCCGCCGGGGACAGGGGGCCTACAATGAGCAGTTCTTC
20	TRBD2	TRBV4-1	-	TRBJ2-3	CASSQDLNPGLAGNTDTQYF	TGCGCCAGCAGCCAAGATCTAAACCCGGGACTAGCGGGGAACACAGATACGCAGTATTTT
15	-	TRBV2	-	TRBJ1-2	CASTRTDSPSSGYTF	TGTGCCAGCACTAGGACAGATAGCCCCTCAAGTGGCTACACCTTC
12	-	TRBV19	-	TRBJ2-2	CASNPNSGELFF	TGTGCCAGTAACCCGAACTCCGGGGAGCTGTTTTTT
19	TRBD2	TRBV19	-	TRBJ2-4	CASSSAWTSGRVAKNIQYF	TGTGCCAGTAGTAGCGCTTGGACTAGCGGGAGAGTAGCCAAAAACATTCAGTACTTC
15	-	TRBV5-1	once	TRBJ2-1	CASSTTGSGYNEQFF	TGCGCCAGCAGCACAACAGGGAGTGGATACAATGAGCAGTTCTTC
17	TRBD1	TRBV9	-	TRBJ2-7	CASSVGTGGYVSYEQYF	TGTGCCAGCAGCGTCGGGACAGGGGGATATGTCTCCTACGAGCAGTACTTC
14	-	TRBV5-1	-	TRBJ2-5	CASSFDRVGGTQYF	TGCGCCAGCAGCTTCGACCGAGTGGGGGGGACCCAGTACTTC
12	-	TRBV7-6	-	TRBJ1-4	CASSLAREKLFF	TGTGCCAGCAGCTTGGCTAGGGAAAAACTGTTTTTT
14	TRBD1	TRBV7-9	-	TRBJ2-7	CVSSRTGVVDEQYF	TGTGTCAGCAGCCGCACAGGGGTGGTCGACGAGCAGTACTTC
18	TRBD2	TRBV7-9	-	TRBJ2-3	CASSSGTSGGSNTDTQYF	TGTGCCAGCAGCTCAGGGACTAGCGGGGGTTCTAACACAGATACGCAGTATTTT
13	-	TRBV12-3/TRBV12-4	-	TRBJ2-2	CASSLTDTGELFF	TGTGCCAGCAGTTTAACAGACACCGGGGAGCTGTTTTTT
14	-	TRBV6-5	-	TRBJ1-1	CASTLGGQNTEAFF	TGTGCCAGCACCCTCGGGGGGCAGAACACTGAAGCTTTCTTT
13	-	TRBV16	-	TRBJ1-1	CASSPEGDTEAFF	TGTGCCAGCAGCCCTGAGGGAGACACTGAAGCTTTCTTT
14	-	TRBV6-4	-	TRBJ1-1	CASSDSSRNTEAFF	TGTGCCAGCAGTGACTCGAGCCGGAACACTGAAGCTTTCTTT
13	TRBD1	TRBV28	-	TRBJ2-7	CASKGQGEYEQYF	TGTGCCAGCAAGGGACAGGGTGAATACGAGCAGTACTTC
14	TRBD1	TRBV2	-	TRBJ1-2	CASRERGRQEGYTF	TGTGCCAGCAGAGAGAGGGGGCGACAGGAAGGCTACACCTTC
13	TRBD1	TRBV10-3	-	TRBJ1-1	CAIQNKGATEAFF	TGTGCCATCCAGAACAAGGGGGCGACTGAAGCTTTCTTT
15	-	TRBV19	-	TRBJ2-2	CASSIGWGGGGELFF	TGTGCCAGTAGTATTGGCTGGGGCGGTGGCGGGGAGCTGTTTTTT
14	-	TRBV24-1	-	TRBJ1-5	CATSVGQLNQPQHF	TGTGCCACCAGTGTTGGACAACTCAATCAGCCCCAGCATTTT
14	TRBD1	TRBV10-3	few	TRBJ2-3	CAIHGQGGWDTQYF	TGTGCCATCCATGGACAGGGAGGATGGGATACGCAGTATTTT
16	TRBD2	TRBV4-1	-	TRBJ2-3	CASSMPSGLAGDTQYF	TGCGCCAGCAGCATGCCCTCGGGACTAGCGGGAGATACGCAGTATTTT
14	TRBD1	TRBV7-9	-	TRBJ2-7	CASSSTGGSYEQYF	TGTGCCAGCAGTTCCACAGGGGGGTCCTACGAGCAGTACTTC
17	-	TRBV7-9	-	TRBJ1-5	CASSLALAGGNNQPQHF	TGTGCCAGCAGCTTAGCGCTGGCCGGGGGTAACAATCAGCCCCAGCATTTT
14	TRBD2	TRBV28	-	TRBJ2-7	CASSLVTGRVEQYF	TGTGCCAGCAGTTTAGTCACCGGGAGGGTCGAGCAGTACTTC
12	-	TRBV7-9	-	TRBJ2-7	CASSSYSYEQYF	TGTGCCAGCAGTTCTTACAGCTACGAGCAGTACTTC
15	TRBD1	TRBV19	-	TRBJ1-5	CASIGTGKGNQPQHF	TGTGCCAGTATTGGGACAGGGAAGGGCAATCAGCCCCAGCATTTT
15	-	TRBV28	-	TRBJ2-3	CASYPSSYSTDTQYF	TGTGCCAGCTATCCTTCCTCCTACAGCACAGATACGCAGTATTTT
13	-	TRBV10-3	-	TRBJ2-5	CAMRGTHQETQYF	TGTGCCATGAGGGGGACACACCAAGAGACCCAGTACTTC
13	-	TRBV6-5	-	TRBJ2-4	CATVVPGLDIQYF	TGTGCCACCGTCGTCCCAGGGTTGGACATTCAGTACTTC
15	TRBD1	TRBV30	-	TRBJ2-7	CAWRPQGTGGDEQYF	TGTGCCTGGAGACCACAAGGGACAGGGGGAGACGAGCAGTACTTC